This T cell receptor beta chain comes out of a study of shared clonotypes between healthy human individuals. Study-level findings and limits: Clonotype sharing across donors was expected to vary with sequencing depth. Clonotypes not shared had lower generation probabilities than those common to all four donors.

Donors were healthy HIV-negative adults without recently reported acute infections or vaccinations. The input for sorted-subset replicate PCRs was about 210 ng DNA, some 28,000 T cell genomes. TCRdb's table, derived via immunoSEQ multiplex PCR, lists solely in-frame clones and lacks some. The sample lists about 1.1 million clones; about 80% were seen once. On this clone itself: Its target is unknown.

Germline CDR1 reads SGHRS; CDR2 reads YFSETQ. The CDR3 runs to 15 residues. Trimming removed 0 bases from V and 1 base from J, with 10 bases in between. The chain has TRBV5-1 and TRBJ2-5; tentative D call: TRBD1 (6 bases). The sequence derives from a man aged 18 to 30 in good health. Some clones in this sample may be carry-over from other donors' samples. Sequencing was carried out using memory CD4+ T cells from PBMCs. Stated subset: CD45RA-negative fraction. Here the CDR3 DNA reads TGCGCCAGCAGCTTGGCCGTAGGGGGCCAAGAGACCCAGTACTTC. The encoded protein is CASSLAVGGQETQYF.